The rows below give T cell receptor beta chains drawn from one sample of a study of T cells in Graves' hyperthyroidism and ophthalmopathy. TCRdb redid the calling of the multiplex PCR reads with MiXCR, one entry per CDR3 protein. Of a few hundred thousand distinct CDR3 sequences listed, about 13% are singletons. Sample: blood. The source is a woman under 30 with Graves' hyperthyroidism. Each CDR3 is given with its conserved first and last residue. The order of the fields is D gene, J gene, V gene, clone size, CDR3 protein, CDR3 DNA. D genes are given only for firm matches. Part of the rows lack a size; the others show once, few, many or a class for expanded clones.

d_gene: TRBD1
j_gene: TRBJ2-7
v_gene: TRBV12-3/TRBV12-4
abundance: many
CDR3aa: CASSSPGTGGHEQYF
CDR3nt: TGTGCCAGCAGTTCGCCCGGGACAGGGGGCCACGAGCAGTACTTC

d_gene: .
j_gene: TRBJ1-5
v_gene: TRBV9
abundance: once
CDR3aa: CASSVCAGWHQPQHF
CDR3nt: TGTGCCAGCAGCGTATGTGCGGGGTGGCATCAGCCCCAGCATTTT

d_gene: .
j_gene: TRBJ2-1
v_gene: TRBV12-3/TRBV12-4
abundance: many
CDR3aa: CASSSSVLADEQFF
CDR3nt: TGTGCCAGCAGTTCTAGTGTGCTAGCTGATGAGCAGTTCTTC

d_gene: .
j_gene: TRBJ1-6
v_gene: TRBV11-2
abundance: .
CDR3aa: CASSPQSSYNSPLHF
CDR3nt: TGTGCCAGCAGCCCACAAAGCTCCTATAATTCACCCCTCCACTTT

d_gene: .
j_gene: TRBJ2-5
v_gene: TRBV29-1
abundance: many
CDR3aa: CSSQHQETQYF
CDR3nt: TGCAGCTCCCAGCACCAAGAGACCCAGTACTTC

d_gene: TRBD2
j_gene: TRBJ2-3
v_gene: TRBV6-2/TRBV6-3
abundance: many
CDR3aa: CASRPSGRAPDTQYF
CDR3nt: TGTGCCAGCAGACCTAGCGGGAGGGCCCCAGATACGCAGTATTTT

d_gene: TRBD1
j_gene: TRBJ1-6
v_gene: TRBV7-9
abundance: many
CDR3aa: CASSGQGYNSPLHF
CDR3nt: TGTGCCAGCAGCGGACAGGGATATAATTCACCCCTCCACTTT

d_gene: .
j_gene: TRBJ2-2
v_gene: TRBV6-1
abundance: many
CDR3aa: CASSEVPVRGEELFF
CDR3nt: TGTGCCAGCAGTGAAGTACCAGTACGAGGCGAGGAGCTGTTTTTT

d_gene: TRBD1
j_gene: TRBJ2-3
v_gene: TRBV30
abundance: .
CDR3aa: CAVTGTDTDTQYF
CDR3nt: TGTGCCGTAACCGGGACAGATACAGATACGCAGTATTTT

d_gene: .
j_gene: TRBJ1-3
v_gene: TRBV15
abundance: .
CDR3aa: CATSRVFDGASGNTIYF
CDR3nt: TGTGCCACCAGCAGAGTATTCGACGGGGCCTCTGGAAACACCATATATTTT

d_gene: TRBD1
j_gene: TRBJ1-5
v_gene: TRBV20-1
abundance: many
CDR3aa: CSATTGPSNQPQHF
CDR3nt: TGCAGTGCGACGACAGGGCCTAGCAATCAGCCCCAGCATTTT

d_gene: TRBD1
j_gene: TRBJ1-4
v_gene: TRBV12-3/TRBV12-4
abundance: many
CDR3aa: CASSRQGGTEKLFF
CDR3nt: TGTGCCAGCAGTCGACAGGGAGGCACTGAAAAACTGTTTTTT

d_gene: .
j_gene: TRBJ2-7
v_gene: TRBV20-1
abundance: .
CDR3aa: CSAVISSYEQYF
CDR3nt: TGCAGTGCAGTTATAAGCTCCTACGAGCAGTACTTC

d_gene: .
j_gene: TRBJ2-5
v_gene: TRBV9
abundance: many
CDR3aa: CASSVALASQETQYF
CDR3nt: TGTGCCAGCAGCGTAGCCCTAGCTTCCCAAGAGACCCAGTACTTC

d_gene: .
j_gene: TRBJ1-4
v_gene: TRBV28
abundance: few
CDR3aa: CASSLRTNEKLFF
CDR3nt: TGTGCCAGCAGTTTAAGAACTAATGAAAAACTGTTTTTT

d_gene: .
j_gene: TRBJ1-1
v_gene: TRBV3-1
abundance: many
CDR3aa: CASSQDEGGVGAFF
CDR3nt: TGTGCCAGCAGCCAAGATGAAGGGGGTGTGGGAGCTTTCTTT

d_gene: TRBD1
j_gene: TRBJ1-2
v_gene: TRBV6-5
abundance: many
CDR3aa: CASSYDRVSYGYTF
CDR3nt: TGTGCCAGCAGTTACGACAGGGTTAGCTATGGCTACACCTTC

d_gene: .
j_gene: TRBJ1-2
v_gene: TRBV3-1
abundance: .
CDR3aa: CASSPPTPYYGDYGYTF
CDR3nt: TGTGCCAGCAGCCCCCCGACCCCTTATTATGGGGACTATGGCTACACCTTC

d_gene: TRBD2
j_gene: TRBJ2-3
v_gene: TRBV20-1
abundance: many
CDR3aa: CSAPESGSGGWNTQYF
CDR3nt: TGCAGTGCGCCTGAAAGCGGGAGTGGGGGATGGAATACGCAGTATTTT

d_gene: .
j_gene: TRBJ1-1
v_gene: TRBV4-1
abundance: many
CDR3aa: CASSQVSRLTEAFF
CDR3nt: TGCGCCAGCAGCCAAGTTTCCCGCCTCACTGAAGCTTTCTTT

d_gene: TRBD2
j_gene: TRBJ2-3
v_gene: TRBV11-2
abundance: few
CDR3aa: CASSSPGLAGLSTDTQYF
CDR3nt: TGTGCCAGCAGCTCACCGGGACTAGCGGGCCTCAGCACAGATACGCAGTATTTT

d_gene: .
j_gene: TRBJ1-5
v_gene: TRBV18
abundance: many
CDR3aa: CASSPPGRQTPQHF
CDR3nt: TGTGCCAGCTCACCACCGGGGAGACAGACGCCCCAGCATTTT

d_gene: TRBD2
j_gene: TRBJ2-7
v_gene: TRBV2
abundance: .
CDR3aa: CASRGGTTREQYF
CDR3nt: TGTGCCAGCAGGGGGGGGACTACCCGGGAGCAGTACTTC

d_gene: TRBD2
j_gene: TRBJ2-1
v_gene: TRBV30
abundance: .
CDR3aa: CAWSPLADPYNEQFF
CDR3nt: TGTGCCTGGAGTCCCCTAGCGGACCCCTACAATGAGCAGTTCTTC

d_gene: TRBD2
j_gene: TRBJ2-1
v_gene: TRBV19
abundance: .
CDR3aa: CASSMGLVGNEQFF
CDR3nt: TGTGCCAGTAGTATGGGACTAGTAGGTAATGAGCAGTTCTTC

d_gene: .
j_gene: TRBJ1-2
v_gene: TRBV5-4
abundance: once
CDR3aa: CASSSNQGYGYTF
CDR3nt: TGTGCCAGCAGCTCAAACCAGGGATATGGCTACACCTTC

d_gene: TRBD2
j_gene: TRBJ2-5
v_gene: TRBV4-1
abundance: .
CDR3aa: CASSQEAQRELGETQYF
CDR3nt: TGCGCCAGCAGCCAAGAGGCCCAGCGGGAGTTGGGAGAGACCCAGTACTTC

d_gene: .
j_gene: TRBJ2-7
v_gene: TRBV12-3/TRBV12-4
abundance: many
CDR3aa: CASSQIGGTAYEQYF
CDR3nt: TGTGCCAGCAGTCAAATAGGGGGAACCGCCTACGAGCAGTACTTC

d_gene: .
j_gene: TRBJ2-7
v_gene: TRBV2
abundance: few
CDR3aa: CASSAAVRYEQYF
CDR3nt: TGTGCCAGCAGTGCTGCGGTGCGCTACGAGCAGTACTTC

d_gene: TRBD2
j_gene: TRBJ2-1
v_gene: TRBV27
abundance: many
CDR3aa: CASSLRLAGNNEQFF
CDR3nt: TGTGCCAGCAGTCTCCGACTAGCGGGAAACAATGAGCAGTTCTTC

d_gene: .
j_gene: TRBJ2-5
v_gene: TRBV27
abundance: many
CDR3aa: CASSPPRETQYF
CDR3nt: TGTGCCAGCAGTCCCCCGCGGGAGACCCAGTACTTC

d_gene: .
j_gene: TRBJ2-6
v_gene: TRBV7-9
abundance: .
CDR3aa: CASSLGGNSASGGNVLTF
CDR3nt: TGTGCCAGCAGCTTAGGTGGGAACAGCGCTTCTGGGGGCAACGTCCTGACTTTC

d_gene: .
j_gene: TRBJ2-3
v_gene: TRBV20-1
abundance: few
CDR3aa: CSASKLARESTDTQYF
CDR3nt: TGCAGTGCTAGTAAACTAGCCCGGGAGTCCACAGATACGCAGTATTTT

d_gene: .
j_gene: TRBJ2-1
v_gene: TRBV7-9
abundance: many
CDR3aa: CASSLRIGGNAYINEQFF
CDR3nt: TGTGCCAGCAGCTTAAGGATCGGCGGGAACGCCTATATCAATGAGCAGTTCTTC

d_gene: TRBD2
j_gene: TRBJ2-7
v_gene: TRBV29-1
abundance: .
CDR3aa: CSVVISGLAGSSYEQYF
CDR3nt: TGCAGCGTTGTGATTTCGGGACTAGCGGGGAGCTCCTACGAGCAGTACTTC

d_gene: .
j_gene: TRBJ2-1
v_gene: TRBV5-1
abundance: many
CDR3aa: CASSSTANEQFF
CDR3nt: TGCGCCAGCAGCTCGACTGCCAATGAGCAGTTCTTC

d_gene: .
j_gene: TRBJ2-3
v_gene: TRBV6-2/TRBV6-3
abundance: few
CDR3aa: CASSYKQGGTQYF
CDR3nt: TGTGCCAGCAGTTATAAGCAGGGCGGTACGCAGTATTTT

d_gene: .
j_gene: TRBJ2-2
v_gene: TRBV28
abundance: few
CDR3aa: CASSLDVPGELFF
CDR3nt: TGTGCCAGCAGTTTAGATGTCCCCGGGGAGCTGTTTTTT

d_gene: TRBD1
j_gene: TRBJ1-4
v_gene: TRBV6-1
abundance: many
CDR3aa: CASSSRQGNEKLFF
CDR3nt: TGTGCCAGCAGTTCCCGACAGGGAAATGAAAAACTGTTTTTT

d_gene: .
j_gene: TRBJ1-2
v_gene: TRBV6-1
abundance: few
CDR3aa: CASRGDDGYTF
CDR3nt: TGTGCCAGCAGGGGGGACGATGGCTACACCTTC

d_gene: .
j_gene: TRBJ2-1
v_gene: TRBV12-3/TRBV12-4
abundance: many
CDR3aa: CASSLAGSLGQFF
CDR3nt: TGTGCCAGCAGTTTGGCTGGGTCACTGGGGCAGTTCTTC

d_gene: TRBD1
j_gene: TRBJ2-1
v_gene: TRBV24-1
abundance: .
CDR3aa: CATSPGQYNEQFF
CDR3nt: TGTGCCACCAGCCCGGGACAGTACAATGAGCAGTTCTTC

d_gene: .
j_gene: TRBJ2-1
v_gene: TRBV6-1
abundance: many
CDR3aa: CASRPIDRGLAGVHEQFF
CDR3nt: TGTGCCAGCAGGCCGATCGACAGGGGGCTAGCGGGAGTACATGAGCAGTTCTTC

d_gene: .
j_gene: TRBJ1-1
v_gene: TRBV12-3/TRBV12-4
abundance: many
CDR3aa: CASTRTEGWKVNTEAFF
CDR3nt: TGTGCCAGCACCAGGACCGAGGGGTGGAAGGTGAACACTGAAGCTTTCTTT

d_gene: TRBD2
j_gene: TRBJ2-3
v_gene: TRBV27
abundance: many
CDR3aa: CASSSELAGDPDTQYF
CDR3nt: TGTGCCAGCAGTTCGGAGCTAGCGGGAGATCCGGATACGCAGTATTTT

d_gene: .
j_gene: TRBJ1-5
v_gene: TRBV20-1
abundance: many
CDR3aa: CSATAAIRGRTNQPQHF
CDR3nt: TGCAGTGCTACCGCCGCGATTAGGGGCCGCACCAATCAGCCCCAGCATTTT

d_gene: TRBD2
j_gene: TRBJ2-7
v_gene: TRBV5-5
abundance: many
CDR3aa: CASSLVASGMIYEQYF
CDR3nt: TGTGCCAGCAGCTTGGTGGCTAGCGGGATGATCTACGAGCAGTACTTC

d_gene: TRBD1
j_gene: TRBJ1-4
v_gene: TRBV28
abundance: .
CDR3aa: CASSGGTGGGWREKLFF
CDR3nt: TGTGCCAGCAGTGGGGGGACAGGGGGCGGTTGGCGTGAAAAACTGTTTTTT

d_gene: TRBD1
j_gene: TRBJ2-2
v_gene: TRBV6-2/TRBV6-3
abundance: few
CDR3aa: CASSMRTGVGTGELFF
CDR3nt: TGTGCCAGCAGCATGCGGACAGGGGTGGGCACCGGGGAGCTGTTTTTT

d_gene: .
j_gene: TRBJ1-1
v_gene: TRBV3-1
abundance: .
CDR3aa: CASSQVGQGPFEAFF
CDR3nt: TGTGCCAGCAGCCAAGTAGGTCAGGGGCCTTTTGAAGCTTTCTTT

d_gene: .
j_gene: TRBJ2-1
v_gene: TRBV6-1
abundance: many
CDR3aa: CASSYDQGTEQFF
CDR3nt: TGTGCCAGCAGTTATGATCAGGGGACTGAGCAGTTCTTC

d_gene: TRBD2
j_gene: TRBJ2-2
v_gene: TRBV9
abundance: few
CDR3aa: CASQREGRTGELFF
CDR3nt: TGTGCCAGCCAGCGGGAGGGTAGAACCGGGGAGCTGTTTTTT

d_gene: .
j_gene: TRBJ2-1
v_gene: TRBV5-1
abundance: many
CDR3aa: CASSISSYNEQFF
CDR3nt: TGCGCCAGCAGCATAAGCTCCTACAATGAGCAGTTCTTC